The rows below give T cell receptor beta chains drawn from one sample of a study of patients and donors after allogeneic stem cell transplantation. TCRdb recomputed calls from the RT-PCR reads with MiXCR, one row per CDR3 protein. The data hold roughly 230,000 distinct CDR3 sequences, with approximately 14% observed a single time. Input material: blood, either unsorted or a sorted T cell fraction (not recorded which). These TCRs come from a human donor who was either an allogeneic HSCT recipient or a stem cell or donor lymphocyte infusion donor (not recorded which). It is not recorded whose cells these are; they may come from a transplant donor. The CDR3 runs from the conserved cysteine through the conserved F or W. The D gene is left open where the match is weak. Clone size is shown for a subset of rows, as once, few, many or a class of expanded clone.

abundance: -; j_gene: TRBJ2-1; v_gene: TRBV6-2/TRBV6-3; d_gene: TRBD2; CDR3aa: CASSYSLSSGEVAQISYNEQFF; CDR3nt: TGTGCCAGCAGTTACTCCCTGTCTAGCGGGGAAGTCGCTCAAATCTCCTACAATGAGCAGTTCTTC
abundance: few; j_gene: TRBJ2-2; v_gene: TRBV4-2; d_gene: -; CDR3aa: CASSQVGQGEGELFF; CDR3nt: TGTGCCAGCAGCCAAGTAGGGCAGGGAGAGGGGGAGCTGTTTTTT
abundance: many; j_gene: TRBJ2-4; v_gene: TRBV3-1; d_gene: -; CDR3aa: CASSQDMSSSKNIQYF; CDR3nt: TGTGCCAGCAGCCAAGATATGAGTTCGTCCAAAAACATTCAGTACTTC
abundance: few; j_gene: TRBJ2-4; v_gene: TRBV20-1; d_gene: -; CDR3aa: CSARDHSTGNIQYF; CDR3nt: TGCAGTGCCCGGGACCACTCTACGGGGAACATTCAGTACTTC
abundance: few; j_gene: TRBJ2-1; v_gene: TRBV18; d_gene: TRBD1; CDR3aa: CASSPFTGGDEQFF; CDR3nt: TGTGCCAGCTCACCATTTACAGGGGGCGATGAGCAGTTCTTC
abundance: few; j_gene: TRBJ1-1; v_gene: TRBV4-3; d_gene: TRBD1; CDR3aa: CASSRGGQGTADEAFF; CDR3nt: TGCGCCAGCAGCCGAGGGGGCCAGGGGACGGCGGACGAAGCTTTCTTT
abundance: -; j_gene: TRBJ2-7; v_gene: TRBV7-9; d_gene: -; CDR3aa: CASSLDWSRGQYF; CDR3nt: TGTGCCAGCAGCTTAGATTGGTCAAGGGGGCAGTACTTC
abundance: many; j_gene: TRBJ2-3; v_gene: TRBV5-5; d_gene: TRBD2; CDR3aa: CASRFDDTSGTDTQYF; CDR3nt: TGTGCCAGCAGATTTGATGATACTAGCGGCACAGATACGCAGTATTTT
abundance: few; j_gene: TRBJ2-5; v_gene: TRBV20-1; d_gene: TRBD2; CDR3aa: CSAREGLAGGLQETQYF; CDR3nt: TGCAGTGCTAGAGAAGGACTAGCGGGGGGGTTACAAGAGACCCAGTACTTC
abundance: few; j_gene: TRBJ1-6; v_gene: TRBV6-1; d_gene: TRBD1; CDR3aa: CASTQGQGAISYNSPLHF; CDR3nt: TGTGCCAGCACCCAAGGACAGGGCGCTATCTCCTATAATTCACCCCTCCACTTT
abundance: -; j_gene: TRBJ2-7; v_gene: TRBV10-3; d_gene: TRBD2; CDR3aa: CAIKAGRGSGYEQYF; CDR3nt: TGTGCCATCAAAGCGGGACGGGGCTCGGGCTACGAGCAGTACTTC
abundance: many; j_gene: TRBJ2-6; v_gene: TRBV10-3; d_gene: -; CDR3aa: CAIRDSRSGANVLTF; CDR3nt: TGTGCCATCAGGGACTCACGCTCTGGGGCCAACGTCCTGACTTTC
abundance: few; j_gene: TRBJ2-2; v_gene: TRBV30; d_gene: -; CDR3aa: CAWKKGDYTGELFF; CDR3nt: TGTGCCTGGAAGAAGGGGGATTACACCGGGGAGCTGTTTTTT
abundance: -; j_gene: TRBJ2-7; v_gene: TRBV12-3/TRBV12-4; d_gene: TRBD2; CDR3aa: CASSLRLAGALTYEQYF; CDR3nt: TGTGCCAGCAGTTTAAGACTAGCGGGGGCCCTAACTTACGAGCAGTACTTC
abundance: -; j_gene: TRBJ2-1; v_gene: TRBV2; d_gene: -; CDR3aa: CASSSMSGSKQFF; CDR3nt: TGTGCCAGCAGTTCGATGAGCGGCAGTAAGCAGTTCTTC
abundance: few; j_gene: TRBJ2-2; v_gene: TRBV4-2; d_gene: -; CDR3aa: CASSQAGELFF; CDR3nt: TGTGCCAGCAGCCAAGCCGGGGAGCTGTTTTTT
abundance: few; j_gene: TRBJ1-4; v_gene: TRBV21-1; d_gene: -; CDR3aa: CASSKGKPGEEKLFF; CDR3nt: TGTGCCAGCAGCAAAGGAAAGCCGGGGGAAGAAAAACTGTTTTTT